This T cell receptor beta chain was retrieved from a study of blood T cell repertoires in COVID-19. The germline gives CDR1 MNHEY, CDR2 SMNVEV (reference sequence). V was clipped by 8 bases and J by 8 bases; unmatched bases: 18. CDR3 length: 16 amino acids. This clone has just one count. Libraries were prepared by immunoSEQ multiplex PCR; TCRdb keeps only in-frame clonotypes and omits some of them. The sample has roughly 200,000 clones; around 80% are singletons. Sequenced: peripheral blood. The TCR comes from a man in his forties with active or convalescent COVID-19. The chain carries TRBV27 and TRBJ1-2; 9 positions match TRBD1. CDR3 DNA sequence: TGTGCCAGCTTAACCACCTCCGGGACAGGGTACGTCGGCTACACCTTC. Its protein is CASLTTSGTGYVGYTF.